This entry lists 22 T cell receptor beta chains sequenced from one sample in a study of cytomegalovirus exposure and HLA in healthy donors. Primers included in the PCR were 60 Vbeta and 13 Jbeta primers. The method was immunoSEQ multiplex PCR; TCRdb's version includes in-frame clones alone and lacks a portion of them. The sample records 130,000 to 150,000 clones, roughly 80% being singletons. Input material: PBMCs. The receptors were sampled from a male donor in good health and CMV-seronegative.

There are a few counts of this clone. The V gene is TRBV4-2, the J gene TRBJ2-7, with D possibly being TRBD1 (5 bases). Between the trimmed V and J ends, which lost 2 bases and 4 bases, there was a span of 15 bases. CDR1 is LGHNA, CDR2 YNFKEQ, per germline. The CDR3 loop spans 15 amino acids. As DNA, the CDR3 is TGTGCCAGCAGCCAATGGGGCGGAGACGAGTACGAGCAGTACTTC. This codes for CASSQWGGDEYEQYF.

The chain is built from TRBV30 and TRBJ2-7; D is possibly TRBD2 (7 bases). This CDR3 is built from 11 residues. Germline CDR1 and CDR2: GTSNPN and SVGIG (reference sequence). Between the trimmed V and J ends, which lost 7 bases and 7 bases, there was a span of 14 bases. For the CDR3, the DNA is TGTGCCTTACAGGGAGGGCCTGAGCAGTACTTC. This gives the protein CALQGGPEQYF.

The J gene is TRBJ1-2, the V gene TRBV18; 7 bases align to TRBD1. Germline V lookup: CDR1 KGHSH, CDR2 LQKENI. Trimming at V came to 3 bases and at J to 2 bases, leaving 3 bases not matched to a gene. The CDR3 runs 14 residues. The CDR3 DNA follows: TGTGCCAGCTCACCTTTGGGACAGAACTATGGCTACACCTTC. Translating it yields CASSPLGQNYGYTF.

The J gene is TRBJ2-5, the V gene TRBV9; D gene unclear. Trimming removed 0 bases from V and 2 bases from J, with 8 bases in between. Germline V gene data show CDR1 as SGDLS and CDR2 as YYNGEE. The CDR3 totals 14 residues. The CDR3 coding sequence is TGTGCCAGCAGCGTAGACTCAATTCAAGAGACCCAGTACTTC. It codes for CASSVDSIQETQYF.

The chain links TRBV11-2 to TRBJ1-1; D remains ambiguous. This CDR3 contains 15 residues. Germline loops: CDR1 SGHAT, CDR2 FQNNGV. Trimming stripped 1 base from V and 4 bases from J, with 13 bases between. CDR3 protein: CASSLGGYGATEAFF. CDR3 sequence (DNA): TGTGCCAGCAGCTTAGGAGGTTACGGAGCCACTGAAGCTTTCTTT. The variable domain in full, completed from reference TRBV11-2 and TRBJ1-1, reads EAGVAQSPRYKIIEKRQSVAFWCNPISGHATLYWYQQILGQGPKLLIQFQNNGVVDDSQLPKDRFSAERLKGVDSTLKIQPAKLEDSAVYLCASSLGGYGATEAFFGQGTRLTVV.

J is TRBJ2-7 and V is TRBV19; D is unresolved. Germline values: CDR1 LNHDA, CDR2 SQIVND (reference sequence). Trimming removed 4 bases from V and 3 bases from J, with 10 bases in between. This CDR3 contains 13 residues. The CDR3 here is CASSTWPHYEQYF. As DNA, the CDR3 is TGTGCCAGTAGTACATGGCCCCACTACGAGCAGTACTTC.

The chain combines TRBV7-2 with TRBJ1-5; D is unclear. The CDR3 covers 13 residues. V was shortened by 3 bases and J by 7 bases, with 10 bases between the two germline ends. CDR1 and CDR2 (germline): SGHTA, FQGNSA. The CDR3 nucleotides read TGTGCCAGCAGCTTTTCGGAGAAACAGCCCCAGCATTTT. Its translation: CASSFSEKQPQHF. Full variable domain (missing parts from reference TRBV7-2 and TRBJ1-5): GAGVSQSPSNKVTEKGKDVELRCDPISGHTALYWYRQSLGQGLEFLIYFQGNSAPDKSGLPSDRFSAERTGGSVSTLTIQRTQQEDSAVYLCASSFSEKQPQHFGDGTRLSIL.

The V gene is TRBV4-3, the J gene TRBJ2-2; 8 nucleotides line up with TRBD2. Trimming took 1 base from V and 3 from J; bases not matched to a gene: 7. CDR3 length equals 17 residues. CDR1 is LGHNA and CDR2 is YSLEER in the germline V gene. The CDR3 DNA is TGCGCCAGCAGCCAAGGCATTAGCGGGGCCTACACCGGGGAGCTGTTTTTT. This encodes CASSQGISGAYTGELFF.

This rearrangement joins TRBV27 to TRBJ1-1; tentative D call: TRBD1 (6 bases). Germline CDR1 is MNHEY and CDR2 is SMNVEV (reference sequence). V lost 8 bases and J lost 0, with 13 bases in between. This CDR3 has 14 amino acids. The CDR3 DNA is TGTGCCAGCGCCCCTGACAGGTTGAACACTGAAGCTTTCTTT. Its protein product is CASAPDRLNTEAFF.

This sequence joins TRBV13 and TRBJ1-4; D gene unclear. Per the germline V gene, CDR1 is PRHDT and CDR2 is FYEKMQ (reference sequence). The CDR3 is 15 amino acids. Trimming removed 5 bases from V and 5 bases from J, with 15 bases in between. CDR3 bases: TGTGCCAGCAGCCAGTCTCCACTAGGGAATGAAAAACTGTTTTTT. Its translation: CASSQSPLGNEKLFF.

The chain recombines TRBV7-8 with TRBJ1-1; 10 nucleotides match TRBD1. The CDR3 runs 15 residues. Germline V gives CDR1 SGHVS, CDR2 FQNEAQ. Trimming cost V 1 base and J 5 bases; bases outside gene matches: 4. This CDR3 is CASSLVDRGRTEAFF. As DNA, the CDR3 is TGTGCCAGCAGCTTAGTGGACAGGGGGAGGACTGAAGCTTTCTTT. The full variable domain, in which reference TRBV7-8 and TRBJ1-1 provide the parts outside the CDR3, is GAGVSQSPRYKVAKRGQDVALRCDPISGHVSLFWYQQALGQGPEFLTYFQNEAQLDKSGLPSDRFFAERPEGSVSTLKIQRTQQEDSAVYLCASSLVDRGRTEAFFGQGTRLTVV.

The chain links TRBV7-9 to TRBJ2-3; the D is unclear. The CDR3 spans 12 residues. Trimming shortened V by 1 base and J by 5 bases, and 4 bases separated the two germline ends. Germline V gives CDR1 SEHNR, CDR2 FQNEAQ (reference sequence). The CDR3 DNA follows: TGTGCCAGCAGCTTAGGTAGAGATACGCAGTATTTT. As protein: CASSLGRDTQYF.

J is TRBJ1-5 and V is TRBV6-1; D possibly corresponds to TRBD1 (6 bases). V gave up 6 bases and J gave up 4 bases, with 16 bases separating them. CDR3 size: 15 residues. Germline CDR1 and CDR2: MNHNS and SASEGT. The CDR3 region has the DNA TGTGCCAGCAGAGGGACAAGCCTCGGAAATCAGCCCCAGCATTTT. Encoded protein: CASRGTSLGNQPQHF.

The V call is TRBV4-3, the J call TRBJ1-2; TRBD1 aligns across 7 bases. The CDR3 runs to 14 residues. Germline CDR1 is LGHNA and CDR2 is YSLEER. J gave up 11 bases and V 0 bases, and 9 bases lay outside the gene matches. This CDR3 is CASSQDGTVTRYTF. The CDR3, as DNA: TGCGCCAGCAGCCAAGACGGGACAGTCACCCGATACACCTTC.

The J gene is TRBJ2-2, the V gene TRBV5-1; D might be TRBD1 (6 bases). Germline V CDR1 and CDR2: SGHRS, YFSETQ. V lost 3 bases and J 0 bases, leaving 9 bases between the germline ends. The CDR3 totals 15 residues. The CDR3 is CASSWTAPNTGELFF. Written as DNA, the CDR3 is TGCGCCAGCAGCTGGACAGCCCCGAACACCGGGGAGCTGTTTTTT.

The chain couples TRBV5-1 to TRBJ1-2; 7 bases fit TRBD1. This CDR3 has 15 amino acids. The germline CDR1 and CDR2 sequences are SGHRS and YFSETQ. The V and J ends lost 0 bases and 4 bases, in that order; junction bases with no gene match: 6. CDR3 protein: CASSLGGTASYGYTF. The CDR3 region has the DNA TGCGCCAGCAGCTTGGGGGGGACAGCAAGCTATGGCTACACCTTC.

The J gene is TRBJ1-5, the V gene TRBV19, with D uncertain. Looked up from germline, CDR1 is LNHDA and CDR2 is SQIVND (reference sequence). V was pared by 3 bases and J by 9 bases, with 9 bases between. The CDR3 sequence is 12 residues long. In nucleotides, the CDR3 is TGTGCCAGTAGTATCTCTGGCGGGCCCCAGCATTTT. Translation: CASSISGGPQHF.

The chain combines TRBV28 with TRBJ1-6, with D possibly TRBD1 on 6 matching bases. This CDR3 comprises 17 residues. Trimming pared 5 bases from V and 7 bases from J, leaving 21 bases between. From germline, CDR1 is MDHEN and CDR2 SYDVKM. CDR3 protein: CASSPPRGPTANSPLHF. Here the CDR3 DNA reads TGTGCCAGCAGTCCCCCCAGGGGCCCCACCGCAAATTCACCCCTCCACTTT.

V usage is TRBV5-1 and J usage is TRBJ2-5; 12 bases agree with TRBD2. Germline assignment: CDR1 SGHRS and CDR2 YFSETQ. Trimming removed 0 bases from V and 2 bases from J; junction bases left unmatched: 2. This CDR3 spans 16 amino acids. Written as DNA, the CDR3 is TGCGCCAGCAGCTTGGCCGGACTAGCGGGACAAGAGACCCAGTACTTC. Translation: CASSLAGLAGQETQYF.

The genes are TRBV30 and TRBJ1-1; D is unclear. The V gene's germline CDR1 is GTSNPN and CDR2 SVGIG (reference sequence). The CDR3 has 12 residues. The ends were cut back, 4 bases at V and 5 bases at J, with 11 bases in the middle. This CDR3 is CAWKRVETEAFF. The CDR3 DNA reads TGTGCCTGGAAGAGGGTGGAAACTGAAGCTTTCTTT.

This chain joins TRBV6-1 and TRBJ2-3; possibly TRBD1 or TRBD2 for D (7 bases each). V lost 7 bases to trimming and J lost 1 base, with 15 bases between them. Germline loops: CDR1 MNHNS, CDR2 SASEGT. The CDR3 loop spans 15 amino acids. The CDR3 spells CASNDREGGTDTQYF. The CDR3 nucleotides are TGTGCCAGCAATGACAGGGAGGGGGGCACAGATACGCAGTATTTT.

The chain has TRBV6-5 and TRBJ1-1; D unclear. V lost 4 bases, J lost 7 bases, and 7 bases lay in between. The CDR3 sequence is 11 residues long. CDR1 MNHEY and CDR2 SVGAGI come from the germline V gene. The CDR3 DNA reads as TGTGCCAGCAGTTTTTCGGGTGAAGCTTTCTTT. This translates into CASSFSGEAFF.